One T cell receptor (beta chain) is described in this entry. Its specificity is not known. V lost 0 bases to trimming and J lost 7 bases, with 10 bases between them. Germline V CDR1 and CDR2: SGHNT, YYREEE (reference sequence). The CDR3 is 14 residues long. Sequencing was at deep level. Produced via immunoSEQ multiplex PCR; TCRdb's table is partial and in-frame only. Here the sample spans 2 million to 2.5 million clones, 85% to 95% being singletons. The data derive from a study of shared clonotypes between healthy human individuals. Findings and caveats of the study: Relative to clonotypes present in all four donors, those not shared had lower generation probabilities. Naive CD4 clonotypes overlapped across a handful of donors at approximately 5.5%.

The chain is built from TRBV5-4 and TRBJ2-2; D call uncertain. This TCR was recovered from a young man in good health. Some clones in this sample may be carry-over from other donors' samples. The sequenced sample consisted of naive CD4+ T cells from PBMCs. Noted subset: CD45RA+ positively selected. CDR3 loop: CASSLVAPDGELFF. CDR3 DNA sequence: TGTGCCAGCAGCTTGGTGGCCCCGGACGGGGAGCTGTTTTTT. The variable domain in full, completed from reference TRBV5-4 and TRBJ2-2, reads ETGVTQSPTHLIKTRGQQVTLRCSSQSGHNTVSWYQQALGQGPQFIFQYYREEENGRGNFPPRFSGLQFPNYSSELNVNALELDDSALYLCASSLVAPDGELFFGEGSRLTVL.